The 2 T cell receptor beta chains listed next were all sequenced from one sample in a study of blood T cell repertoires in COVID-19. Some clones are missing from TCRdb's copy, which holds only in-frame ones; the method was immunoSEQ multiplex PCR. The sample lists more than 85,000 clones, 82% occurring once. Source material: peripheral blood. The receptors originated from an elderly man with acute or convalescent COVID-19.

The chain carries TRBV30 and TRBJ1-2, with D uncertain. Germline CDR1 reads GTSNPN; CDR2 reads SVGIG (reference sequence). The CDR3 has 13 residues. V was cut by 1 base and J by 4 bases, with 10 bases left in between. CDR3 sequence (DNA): TGTGCCTGGAGTGGCGGAGTTGGCTATGGCTACACCTTC. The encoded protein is CAWSGGVGYGYTF.

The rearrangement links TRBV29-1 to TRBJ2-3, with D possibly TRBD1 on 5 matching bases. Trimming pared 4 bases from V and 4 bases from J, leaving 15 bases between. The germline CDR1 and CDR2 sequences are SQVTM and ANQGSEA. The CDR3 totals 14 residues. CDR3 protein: CSVGTAGKSDTQYF. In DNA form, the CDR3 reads TGCAGCGTTGGGACGGCAGGGAAATCAGATACGCAGTATTTT.